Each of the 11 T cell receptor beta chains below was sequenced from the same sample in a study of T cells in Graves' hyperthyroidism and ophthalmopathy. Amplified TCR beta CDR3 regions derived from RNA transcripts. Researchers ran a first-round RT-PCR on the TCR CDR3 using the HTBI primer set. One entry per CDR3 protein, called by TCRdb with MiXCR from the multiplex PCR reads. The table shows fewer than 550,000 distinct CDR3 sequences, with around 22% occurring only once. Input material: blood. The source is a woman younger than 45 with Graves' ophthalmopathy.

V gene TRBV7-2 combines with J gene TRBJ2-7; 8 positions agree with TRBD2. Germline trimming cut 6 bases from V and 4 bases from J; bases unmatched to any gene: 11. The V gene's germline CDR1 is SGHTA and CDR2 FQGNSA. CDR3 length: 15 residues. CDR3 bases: TGTGCCAGCAGACCCGCAAGCGGGAGACCTTACGAGCAGTACTTC. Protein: CASRPASGRPYEQYF.

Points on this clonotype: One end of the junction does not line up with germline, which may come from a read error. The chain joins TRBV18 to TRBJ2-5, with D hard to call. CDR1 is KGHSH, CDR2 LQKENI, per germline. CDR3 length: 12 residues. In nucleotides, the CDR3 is TGTGCCAGCTCACCAGAGATCGAGACCCAGCACTTC. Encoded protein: CASSPEIETQHF.

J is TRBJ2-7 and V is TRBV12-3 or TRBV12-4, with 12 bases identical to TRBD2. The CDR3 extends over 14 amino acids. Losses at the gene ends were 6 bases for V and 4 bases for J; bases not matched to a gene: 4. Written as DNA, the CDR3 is TGTGCCAGCAGGCTAGCGGGGGGGTTATACGAGCAGTACTTC. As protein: CASRLAGGLYEQYF.

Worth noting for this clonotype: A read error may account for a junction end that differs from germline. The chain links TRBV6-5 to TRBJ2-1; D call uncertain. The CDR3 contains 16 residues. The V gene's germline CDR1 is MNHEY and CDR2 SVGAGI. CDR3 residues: CASSYSWQSSMNEKFF. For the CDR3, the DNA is TGTGCCAGCAGTTACTCTTGGCAGAGTTCAATGAATGAGAAGTTCTTC.

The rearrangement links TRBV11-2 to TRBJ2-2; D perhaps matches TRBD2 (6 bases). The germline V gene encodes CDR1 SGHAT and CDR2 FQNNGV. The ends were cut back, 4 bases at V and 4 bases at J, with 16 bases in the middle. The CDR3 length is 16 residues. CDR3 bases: TGTGCCAGCAGCTCTGTACTAGCCCCGGGCACCGGGGAGCTGTTTTTT. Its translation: CASSSVLAPGTGELFF.

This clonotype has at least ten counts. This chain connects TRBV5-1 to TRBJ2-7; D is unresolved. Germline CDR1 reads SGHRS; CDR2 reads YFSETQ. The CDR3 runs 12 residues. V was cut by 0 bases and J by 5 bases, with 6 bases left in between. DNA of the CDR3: TGCGCCAGCAGCTTGGAGTCCGACGAGCAGTACTTC. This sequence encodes CASSLESDEQYF.

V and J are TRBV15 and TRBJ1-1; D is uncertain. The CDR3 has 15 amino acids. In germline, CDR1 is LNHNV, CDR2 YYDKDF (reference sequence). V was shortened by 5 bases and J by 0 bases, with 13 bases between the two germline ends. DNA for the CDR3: TGTGCCACCAGCCTAGAGAAGTCGGTGAACACTGAAGCTTTCTTT. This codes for CATSLEKSVNTEAFF.

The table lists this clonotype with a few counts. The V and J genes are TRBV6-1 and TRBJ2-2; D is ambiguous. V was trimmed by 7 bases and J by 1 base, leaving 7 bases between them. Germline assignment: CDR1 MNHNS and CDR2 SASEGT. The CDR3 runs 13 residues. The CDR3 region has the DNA TGTGCCAGCATTCCGGGGAACACCGGGGAGCTGTTTTTT. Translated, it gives CASIPGNTGELFF.

DNA of the CDR3: TGTGCCAGCAATCCGGGGGGCGGAGAGACCCAGTACTTC. It codes for CASNPGGGETQYF. The V gene is TRBV6-1, the J gene TRBJ2-5, with D possibly matching TRBD2 (7 bases). This CDR3 spans 13 amino acids. CDR1 and CDR2 from the germline V gene are MNHNS and SASEGT. With 7 bases removed from V and 4 bases from J, the gap between germline ends came to 13 bases.

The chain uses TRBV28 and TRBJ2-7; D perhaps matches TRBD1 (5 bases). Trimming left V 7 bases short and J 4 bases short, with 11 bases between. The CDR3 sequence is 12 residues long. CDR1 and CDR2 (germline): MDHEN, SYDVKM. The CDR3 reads CASNLKGYEQYF. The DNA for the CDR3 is TGTGCCAGCAACCTAAAGGGGTACGAGCAGTACTTC.

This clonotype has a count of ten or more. The CDR3 bases are TGTGCCACCTTGGACCTCGCCTCTGGAAACACCATATATTTT. Its translation: CATLDLASGNTIYF. The V and J genes are TRBV10-3 and TRBJ1-3; the D is unclear. Germline CDR1 and CDR2: ENHRY and SYGVKD. With 10 bases removed from V and 0 bases from J, the gap between germline ends came to 13 bases. The CDR3 has 14 residues.